This T cell receptor (beta chain) was captured in a study of regulatory T cells in long-lasting Graves disease. Study at large: New Graves' disease cases had less than 3 months of antithyroid drugs.

With iRepertoire HTBI primers and Arm-PCR of CDR3 regions, TCR beta libraries were built. TCRdb re-called the multiplex PCR reads with MiXCR, one entry per CDR3 protein. This table holds 450,000 to 700,000 distinct CDR3 sequences, about 14% found once. This clonotype was observed many times. What it recognizes is unknown. Whole-study results and caveats: Whereas 966 public clonotypes were shared by new patients, persistent patients shared more, at a few thousand.

Per germline, CDR1 KGHDR and CDR2 SFDVKD. Trimming stripped 5 bases from V and 4 bases from J, with 17 bases between. CDR3 length equals 15 residues. Time point indicated: newly diagnosed GD, antithyroid drugs for less than 3 months. The TCR library was prepared using RNA isolated from PBMCs. The data also belong to a second study, concerning T cells in Graves' hyperthyroidism and ophthalmopathy. That publication notes: Diagnoses were made from clinical symptoms, serum measures (thyroxine and TRAb), thyroid ultrasound and orbital computed tomography. Most thyroid clonotypes expanded above 0.001 were also detected in blood.

The receptor's source is a young man with Graves disease. The starting material was peripheral blood mononuclear cells (PBMCs), obtained at new diagnosis, from a patient treated with antithyroid drugs. The V and J genes are TRBV24-1 and TRBJ2-7; D perhaps matches TRBD2 (6 bases). CDR3 sequence reads: CATSVYSGSRYEQYF. The CDR3, as DNA: TGTGCCACCAGTGTTTATAGCGGTTCCCGGTACGAGCAGTACTTC.